The 17 T cell receptor beta chains in this list originate from one sample, sequenced in a study of blood T cell repertoires in COVID-19. Clones were sequenced by immunoSEQ multiplex PCR, and TCRdb holds only the in-frame ones, with some missing. The sample has 290,000 or so clones, around 89% seen once. The sample taken for sequencing was PBMCs or T cells enriched from blood (not recorded which). The receptors come from a woman younger than 35 with acute COVID-19.

For this clone: One junction end does not reproduce the germline sequence, and a read error may be involved. The chain couples TRBV3-1 (or the pseudogene TRBV3-2) to TRBJ2-7; no clear D. Germline V gene data show CDR1 as LGHDT and CDR2 as YNNKEL (reference sequence). CDR3 length: 12 amino acids. The CDR3 protein is CASSQDLFLVSF. As DNA, the CDR3 is TGTGCCAGCAGCCAAGACCTCTTCCTCGTTTCCTTC.

The chain is built from TRBV6-5 and TRBJ2-7; 8 bases fit TRBD1. Trimming took 0 bases from V and 3 from J; bases not matched to a gene: 4. This CDR3 is built from 15 residues. Germline values: CDR1 MNHEY, CDR2 SVGAGI. The CDR3: CASSYSTGDFYEQYF. In DNA, the CDR3 is TGTGCCAGCAGTTACTCGACAGGGGATTTCTACGAGCAGTACTTC.

The chain recombines TRBV5-1 with TRBJ2-1, with 11 positions matching TRBD1. V gave up 4 bases and J gave up 8 bases; unmatched junction bases: 23. The germline V gene has CDR1 SGHRS and CDR2 YFSETQ. The CDR3 has 20 amino acids. DNA for the CDR3: TGCGCCAGCAGCCTAACTATCACTCGGGACAGGGGGAGGGCGGTCGATGAGCAGTTCTTC. Its protein is CASSLTITRDRGRAVDEQFF.

Remarks on this clone: Within the sample, other DNA sequences also encode this same CDR3. The rearrangement joins TRBV6-5 to TRBJ2-7; 9 bases fit TRBD1. CDR3 length equals 15 residues. The ends lost 0 bases at V and 1 base at J; junction bases unmatched: 1. Germline CDR1 and CDR2: MNHEY and SVGAGI. The DNA for the CDR3 is TGTGCCAGCAGTTACTCAGGGACAGGGTCCTACGAGCAGTACTTC. This translates into CASSYSGTGSYEQYF.

This chain connects TRBV7-6 to TRBJ1-2; 8 nucleotides line up with TRBD1. The CDR3 contains 14 residues. Looked up from germline, CDR1 is SGHVS and CDR2 is FNYEAQ. V gave up 6 bases and J gave up 3 bases; unmatched junction bases: 6. The CDR3 is CASSPGGTYYGYTF. The CDR3 bases are TGTGCCAGCAGTCCAGGGGGCACGTACTATGGCTACACCTTC.

The chain uses TRBV7-6 and TRBJ2-1; 10 nucleotides agree with TRBD2. Per the germline V gene, CDR1 is SGHVS and CDR2 is FNYEAQ. The length of the CDR3 is 15 residues. Trimming removed 2 bases from V and 8 bases from J; junction bases left unmatched: 6. As DNA, the CDR3 is TGTGCCAGCAGCTTATTGGCTAGCGGGAGCGATGAGCAGTTCTTC. This sequence encodes CASSLLASGSDEQFF.

CDR3 nucleotides: TGTGCCAGCAGCGTAGGGAGGGAGGTGAACACTGAAGCTTTCTTT. Protein product: CASSVGREVNTEAFF. The chain links TRBV9 to TRBJ1-1; D uncertain. The CDR3 spans 15 residues. Trimming cost V 0 bases and J 0 bases, with 9 bases left between them. Germline CDR1 and CDR2: SGDLS and YYNGEE.

This rearrangement joins TRBV6-5 to TRBJ2-7, with 9 positions matching TRBD1. Trimming took 4 bases from V and 4 from J; bases not matched to a gene: 5. Germline CDR1 and CDR2: MNHEY and SVGAGI. This CDR3 is 14 amino acids long. The CDR3 DNA follows: TGTGCCAGCAGTTCCCGGGACAGGGTATACGAGCAGTACTTC. Translated: CASSSRDRVYEQYF.

The V and J genes are TRBV9 and TRBJ2-5, with 7 bases identical to TRBD1. The junction had 10 bases not matched to a gene; V was cut back by 4 bases and J by 4 bases. Germline CDR1 SGDLS, CDR2 YYNGEE. The CDR3 sequence is 15 residues long. CDR3 coding DNA: TGTGCCAGCAGCTTTCGACAGGGACCCTTAGAGACCCAGTACTTC. This translates into CASSFRQGPLETQYF. Filled out from reference TRBV9 and TRBJ2-5, the complete variable domain reads DSGVTQTPKHLITATGQRVTLRCSPRSGDLSVYWYQQSLDQGLQFLIQYYNGEERAKGNILERFSAQQFPDLHSELNLSSLELGDSALYFCASSFRQGPLETQYFGPGTRLLVL.

This clone turned up a few times. The chain is built from TRBV14 and TRBJ1-2, with 10 bases aligning to TRBD1. In germline, CDR1 is SGHDN, CDR2 FVKESK. The ends lost 2 bases at V and 2 bases at J; junction bases unmatched: 2. This CDR3 has 15 residues. The CDR3 protein is CASSQPGQGNYGYTF. For the CDR3, the DNA is TGTGCCAGCAGCCAACCGGGACAGGGGAACTATGGCTACACCTTC.

The rearrangement uses TRBV19 and TRBJ1-1, with no clear D. V was clipped by 5 bases and J by 3 bases, with 10 bases between them. Germline V gene data show CDR1 as LNHDA and CDR2 as SQIVND (reference sequence). CDR3 length: 13 residues. CDR3 loop: CASSAGRDTEAFF. Written as DNA, the CDR3 is TGTGCCAGTAGTGCCGGGAGGGACACTGAAGCTTTCTTT.

V is TRBV5-4 and J is TRBJ1-3; D gene ambiguous. Germline V lookup: CDR1 SGHNT, CDR2 YYREEE (reference sequence). There are 15 residues in the CDR3. The V gene lost 4 bases and the J gene lost 2 bases, with 13 bases spanning the gap. CDR3 residues: CASSQDGWAGNTIYF. CDR3 nucleotides: TGTGCCAGCAGCCAGGATGGGTGGGCTGGAAACACCATATATTTT.

The chain couples TRBV6-5 to TRBJ1-1; unclear D gene. This CDR3 has 14 amino acids. The germline V and J ends were trimmed by 5 bases and 0 bases, with 10 bases remaining between them. The germline CDR1 and CDR2 sequences are MNHEY and SVGAGI. This CDR3 reads CASSPQRVNTEAFF. The CDR3 DNA sequence: TGTGCCAGCAGTCCCCAGCGAGTGAACACTGAAGCTTTCTTT.

This clone was seen just once. The chain uses TRBV9 and TRBJ2-5; 7 nucleotides line up with TRBD2. The CDR3 is 16 amino acids. CDR1 is SGDLS and CDR2 is YYNGEE in the germline V gene. Unmatched junction bases numbered 8, after V lost 0 bases and J lost 3 bases. Written as DNA, the CDR3 is TGTGCCAGCAGCGTAGGGCCGGGACTAAGAGAAGAGACCCAGTACTTC. Its protein is CASSVGPGLREETQYF.

This clone is a singleton in its sample. The V gene is TRBV7-3, the J gene TRBJ2-5; D is perhaps TRBD2 (6 bases). CDR3 length: 13 amino acids. Per the germline V gene, CDR1 is SGHTA and CDR2 is FQGTGA. Trimming removed 5 bases at V and 5 bases at J, with 12 bases between. The CDR3 is CASSPPGVETQYF. The CDR3 DNA is TGTGCCAGCAGCCCCCCGGGAGTGGAGACCCAGTACTTC.

This clone occurred once. The chain couples TRBV19 to TRBJ2-6; 8 nucleotides match TRBD1. This CDR3 contains 17 residues. Losses at the gene ends were 3 bases for V and 4 bases for J; bases not matched to a gene: 8. Germline CDR1 reads LNHDA; CDR2 reads SQIVND (reference sequence). CDR3 amino acids: CASSIPGGQGGANVLTF. DNA of the CDR3: TGTGCCAGTAGTATCCCAGGGGGCCAGGGAGGGGCCAACGTCCTGACTTTC.

The genes are TRBV7-3 and TRBJ2-1; a possible D gene is TRBD1 (6 bases). V gave up 5 bases and J gave up 10 bases, with 18 bases separating them. The germline V gene has CDR1 SGHTA and CDR2 FQGTGA. The CDR3 spans 14 residues. This chain's CDR3 is CASSADSNNEEQFF. As DNA, the CDR3 is TGTGCCAGCAGCGCGGACAGTAACAATGAAGAGCAGTTCTTC.